Shown below are 24 T cell receptor beta chains from a single sample sequenced in a study of T cells in Graves' hyperthyroidism and ophthalmopathy. The CDR3 regions of TCR beta were amplified from RNA transcripts. The study used the HTBI primer set for a first-round RT-PCR of the TCR CDR3. TCRdb reprocessed the multiplex PCR reads via MiXCR and lists one record per CDR3 protein. The table shows about 270,000 distinct CDR3 sequences, with around 20% occurring only once. Sequencing was performed on blood. These receptor sequences come from a man aged 30 to 45 with Graves' ophthalmopathy.

This clonotype has a count of ten or more. This rearrangement joins TRBV6-1 to TRBJ2-2; unclear D gene. Germline V CDR1 and CDR2: MNHNS, SASEGT. The CDR3 spans 15 residues. The V end lost 7 bases, the J end lost 4 bases, and 16 bases lay between the germline ends. CDR3 coding DNA: TGTGCCAGCACCATGGTAGGCCTGAGCACCGGGGAGCTGTTTTTT. Protein: CASTMVGLSTGELFF.

The chain joins TRBV7-9 to TRBJ2-7; the D is unclear. Germline loops: CDR1 SEHNR, CDR2 FQNEAQ (reference sequence). V lost 6 bases and J lost 5, with 17 bases in between. This CDR3 is 14 amino acids long. The chain's CDR3 is CASSYSVGVNEQYF. CDR3 coding DNA: TGTGCCAGCAGTTATAGTGTCGGCGTAAACGAGCAGTACTTC.

The sample holds many counts of this clonotype. The chain carries TRBV6-1 and TRBJ2-7; D remains ambiguous. Germline V CDR1 and CDR2: MNHNS, SASEGT. The CDR3 is made up of 15 amino acids. Trimming took off 3 bases at V and 0 bases at J, with 12 bases between the two ends. The chain's CDR3 is CASSDVTSYSYEQYF. In DNA form, the CDR3 reads TGTGCCAGCAGTGACGTAACGAGTTACTCCTACGAGCAGTACTTC.

The chain recombines TRBV20-1 with TRBJ2-1, with 8 positions matching TRBD2. Unmatched junction bases numbered 13, after V lost 3 bases and J lost 15 bases. The CDR3 consists of 13 residues. Germline assignment: CDR1 DFQATT and CDR2 SNEGSKA (reference sequence). In nucleotides, the CDR3 is TGCAGTGCTAGCCCTTCGGGACTAGAGTATTTGTTCTTC. Translation gives CSASPSGLEYLFF.

This clonotype appeared many times. The gene calls are TRBV28 and TRBJ1-5; D is perhaps TRBD1 (5 bases). Germline lookup yields CDR1 MDHEN and CDR2 SYDVKM. CDR3 length: 15 residues. Deletions cut 2 bases from V and 4 bases from J, with 12 bases between. CDR3 nucleotides: TGTGCCAGCAGTTTAAATCTCAGGGATAATCAGCCCCAGCATTTT. This codes for CASSLNLRDNQPQHF. The variable domain in full, completed from reference TRBV28 and TRBJ1-5, reads DVKVTQSSRYLVKRTGEKVFLECVQDMDHENMFWYRQDPGLGLRLIYFSYDVKMKEKGDIPEGYSVSREKKERFSLILESASTNQTSMYLCASSLNLRDNQPQHFGDGTRLSIL.

The chain couples TRBV18 to TRBJ1-1, with 8 bases that match TRBD1. CDR3 length equals 15 residues. The germline V gene encodes CDR1 KGHSH and CDR2 LQKENI. Unmatched junction bases numbered 4, after V lost 3 bases and J lost 1 base. The CDR3 is CASSPSTGGNTEAFF. CDR3 DNA sequence: TGTGCCAGCTCACCGTCAACAGGGGGGAACACTGAAGCTTTCTTT.

CDR3 bases: TGTGCCACCAGTCGACAGGGCAATCAGCCCCAGCATTTT. The encoded protein is CATSRQGNQPQHF. The rearrangement uses TRBV15 and TRBJ1-5, with a possible D match to TRBD1 (6 bases). Germline V gene lookup returns CDR1 LNHNV and CDR2 YYDKDF (reference sequence). V was pared by 6 bases and J by 2 bases, with 8 bases between. The CDR3 is 13 amino acids. Filled out from reference TRBV15 and TRBJ1-5, the complete variable domain reads DAMVIQNPRYQVTQFGKPVTLSCSQTLNHNVMYWYQQKSSQAPKLLFHYYDKDFNNEADTPDNFQSRRPNTSFCFLDIRSPGLGDTAMYLCATSRQGNQPQHFGDGTRLSIL.

Points on this clonotype: At one boundary the junction diverges from the germline segment, which might be a read error. V is TRBV12-3 or TRBV12-4 and J is TRBJ1-6; no firm D call. This CDR3 is built from 13 residues. CDR3 amino acids: CGSSLALQGPLHF. DNA for the CDR3: TGTGGCAGCAGTTTAGCGCTACAAGGACCCCTCCACTTT.

This chain uses TRBV28 with TRBJ1-5; TRBD1 agrees at 7 bases. CDR3 length: 16 residues. Germline loops: CDR1 MDHEN, CDR2 SYDVKM. V was pared by 6 bases and J by 5 bases, with 13 bases of the junction left unmatched. CDR3 sequence reads: CASRTTVRQGHQPQHF. For the CDR3, the DNA is TGTGCCAGCAGGACGACCGTGCGACAGGGACATCAGCCCCAGCATTTT.

The rearrangement joins TRBV6-2 or TRBV6-3 to TRBJ1-5; D is uncertain. V lost 1 base and J 4 bases, leaving 8 bases between the germline ends. The CDR3 totals 14 residues. In germline, CDR1 is MNHEY, CDR2 SVGEGT. The CDR3 here is CASSYLSTNQPQHF. The CDR3 DNA follows: TGTGCCAGCAGTTACTTATCAACGAATCAGCCCCAGCATTTT.

This clonotype was picked up a small number of times. The rearrangement uses TRBV14 and TRBJ2-3; TRBD1 matches 10 bases. The CDR3 length is 16 residues. Per germline, CDR1 SGHDN and CDR2 FVKESK. J lost 4 bases, V lost 1 base, and 5 bases had no gene match. The CDR3 protein is CASSQGGTGAADTQYF. DNA for the CDR3: TGTGCCAGCAGCCAAGGTGGGACAGGGGCGGCAGATACGCAGTATTTT.

The V call is TRBV20-1, the J call TRBJ1-5; TRBD1 aligns across 9 bases. Germline values: CDR1 DFQATT, CDR2 SNEGSKA (reference sequence). V gave up 5 bases and J gave up 5 bases; unmatched junction bases: 4. This CDR3 contains 13 residues. The CDR3 sequence: CSAGRTGDQPQHF. In DNA, the CDR3 is TGCAGTGCTGGCCGGACAGGGGATCAGCCCCAGCATTTT.

Ten or more counts support this clonotype. The CDR3 here is CASRTGVSTYEQYF. Written as DNA, the CDR3 is TGTGCCAGCCGAACAGGGGTATCAACCTACGAGCAGTACTTC. This chain uses TRBV28 with TRBJ2-7; 7 nucleotides match TRBD1. With 8 bases clipped from V and 2 bases from J, the junction kept 9 bases outside the gene matches. The CDR3 is made up of 14 amino acids. The germline V gene has CDR1 MDHEN and CDR2 SYDVKM.

This chain joins TRBV3-1 and TRBJ2-7; possibly TRBD2 for D (6 bases). Germline loops: CDR1 LGHDT, CDR2 YNNKEL (reference sequence). The CDR3 is 15 amino acids. V lost 0 bases to trimming and J lost 4 bases, with 13 bases between them. CDR3 sequence: CASSQDRSGVYEQYF. CDR3 sequence (DNA): TGTGCCAGCAGCCAAGATAGGTCGGGAGTTTACGAGCAGTACTTC.

The V and J genes are TRBV4-1 and TRBJ2-1; the match to TRBD1 covers 9 bases. The CDR3 has 15 amino acids. The germline V gene encodes CDR1 MGHRA and CDR2 YSYEKL. Unmatched junction bases numbered 4, after V lost 1 base and J lost 6 bases. The CDR3 protein is CASSQVGTGTNEQFF. DNA of the CDR3: TGCGCCAGCAGCCAAGTTGGGACAGGGACCAATGAGCAGTTCTTC.

This clonotype has at least ten counts. The rearrangement uses TRBV20-1 and TRBJ2-1; D is ambiguous. The CDR3 has 14 amino acids. Trimming took off 3 bases at V and 0 bases at J, with 9 bases between the two ends. The germline CDR1 and CDR2 sequences are DFQATT and SNEGSKA (reference sequence). The CDR3 DNA sequence: TGCAGTGCTAGGGGCGAAAGCTCCTACAATGAGCAGTTCTTC. Encoded protein: CSARGESSYNEQFF.

This clonotype turned up a few times. The rearrangement uses TRBV12-3 or TRBV12-4 and TRBJ1-2, with a possible D match to TRBD1 (6 bases). Trimming stripped 7 bases from V and 4 bases from J, with 22 bases between. The CDR3 loop spans 16 amino acids. This CDR3 is CASNPRTAPSGYGYTF. CDR3 nucleotide sequence: TGTGCCAGCAACCCCAGGACAGCCCCGTCGGGCTATGGCTACACCTTC.

There are a few counts of this clonotype. This sequence joins TRBV2 and TRBJ1-5; perhaps TRBD1 as D (6 bases). This CDR3 has 15 residues. Germline CDR1 SNHLY, CDR2 FYNNEI. Trimming cost V 8 bases and J 0 bases, with 14 bases left between them. CDR3 protein: CASRGQGNSNQPQHF. CDR3 sequence (DNA): TGTGCCAGCCGCGGCCAGGGGAATAGCAATCAGCCCCAGCATTTT.

This clonotype was recorded many times. The chain links TRBV11-1 to TRBJ2-5; D is perhaps TRBD1 or TRBD2 (5 bases each). Trimming shortened V by 1 base and J by 6 bases, and 6 bases separated the two germline ends. The V gene's germline CDR1 is SGHAT and CDR2 FQDESV (reference sequence). This CDR3 region has 12 residues. CDR3 in DNA: TGTGCCAGCAGCTTAGGGGGGAAGACCCAGTACTTC. The encoded protein is CASSLGGKTQYF.

The rearrangement links TRBV2 to TRBJ1-6, with D uncertain. Germline V gene data show CDR1 as SNHLY and CDR2 as FYNNEI. There are 15 residues in the CDR3. V was trimmed by 2 bases and J by 2 bases, leaving 7 bases between them. CDR3: CASSELKTYNSPLHF. Written as DNA, the CDR3 is TGTGCCAGCAGTGAACTCAAAACCTATAATTCACCCCTCCACTTT.

The chain has TRBV12-3 or TRBV12-4 and TRBJ2-1; the D gene could be TRBD1 or TRBD2 (5 bases each). V lost 4 bases and J 10 bases, leaving 11 bases between the germline ends. CDR3 length: 12 residues. CDR3 region: CASSSGRLEQFF. The CDR3 coding sequence is TGTGCCAGCAGTTCGGGACGATTGGAGCAGTTCTTC.

This clonotype was found many times. The chain combines TRBV28 with TRBJ2-7, with unresolved D. This CDR3 is built from 11 residues. Trimming took off 6 bases at V and 3 bases at J, with 6 bases between the two ends. The germline V gene has CDR1 MDHEN and CDR2 SYDVKM. DNA of the CDR3: TGTGCCAGCAGCAAGAACTACGAGCAGTACTTC. Protein sequence: CASSKNYEQYF. The full variable domain, with the rest looked up from reference TRBV28 and TRBJ2-7, is DVKVTQSSRYLVKRTGEKVFLECVQDMDHENMFWYRQDPGLGLRLIYFSYDVKMKEKGDIPEGYSVSREKKERFSLILESASTNQTSMYLCASSKNYEQYFGPGTRLTVT.

The V and J genes are TRBV14 and TRBJ2-5; D uncertain. The CDR3 is made up of 15 amino acids. V lost 0 bases and J 5 bases, leaving 13 bases between the germline ends. CDR1 is SGHDN and CDR2 is FVKESK in the germline V gene. The CDR3 spells CASSQDWALGETQYF. DNA for the CDR3: TGTGCCAGCAGCCAAGATTGGGCCTTGGGGGAGACCCAGTACTTC.

This clonotype was found many times. This chain's CDR3 is CASSLGGRLYEQYF. As DNA, the CDR3 is TGTGCCAGCAGTTTAGGCGGGAGACTTTACGAGCAGTACTTC. The V call is TRBV28, the J call TRBJ2-7; 7 positions match TRBD2. The ends lost 2 bases at V and 4 bases at J; junction bases unmatched: 5. Germline CDR1 MDHEN, CDR2 SYDVKM. The CDR3 sequence is 14 residues long.